The clone carrying this T cell receptor (beta chain) was recorded a few times. This sample was included in a study of blood T cell repertoires in COVID-19. Clones were read by immunoSEQ multiplex PCR, and TCRdb kept only the in-frame ones, dropping some. The profile shows approximately 500,000 clones, around 89% of them singletons. Germline CDR1 reads SEHNR; CDR2 reads FQNEAQ (reference sequence). V shed 5 bases and J shed 3 bases, with 17 bases lying between them. The CDR3 totals 15 residues. The source of this sequence is a middle-aged woman who had recovered from COVID-19. The chain carries TRBV7-9 and TRBJ2-7; D is uncertain. The sample comprised PBMCs or T cells enriched from blood (not recorded which). DNA of the CDR3: TGTGCCAGCAGCGACTTTTTCGCCCCAAACTACGAGCAGTACTTC. It translates to CASSDFFAPNYEQYF.